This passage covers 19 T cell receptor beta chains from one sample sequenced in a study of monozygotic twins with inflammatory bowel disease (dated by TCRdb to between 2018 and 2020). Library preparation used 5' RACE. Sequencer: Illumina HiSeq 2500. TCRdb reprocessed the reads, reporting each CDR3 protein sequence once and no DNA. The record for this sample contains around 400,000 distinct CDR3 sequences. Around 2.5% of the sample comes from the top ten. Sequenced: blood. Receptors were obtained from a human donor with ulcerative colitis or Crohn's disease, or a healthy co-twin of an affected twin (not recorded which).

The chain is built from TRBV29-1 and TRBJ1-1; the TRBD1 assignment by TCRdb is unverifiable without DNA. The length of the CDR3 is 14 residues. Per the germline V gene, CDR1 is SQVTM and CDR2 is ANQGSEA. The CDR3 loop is CSVDRVIMNTEAFF.

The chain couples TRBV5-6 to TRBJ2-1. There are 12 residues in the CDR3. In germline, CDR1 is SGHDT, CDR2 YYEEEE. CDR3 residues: CASSSTYNEQFF. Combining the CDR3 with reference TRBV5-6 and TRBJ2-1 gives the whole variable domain DAGVTQSPTHLIKTRGQQVTLRCSPKSGHDTVSWYQQALGQGPQFIFQYYEEEERQRGNFPDRFSGHQFPNYSSELNVNALLLGDSALYLCASSSTYNEQFFGPGTRLTVL.

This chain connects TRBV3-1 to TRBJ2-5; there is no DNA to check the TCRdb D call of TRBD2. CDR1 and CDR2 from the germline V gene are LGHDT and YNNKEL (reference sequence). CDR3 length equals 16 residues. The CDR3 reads CASSQDEAGGQETQYF.

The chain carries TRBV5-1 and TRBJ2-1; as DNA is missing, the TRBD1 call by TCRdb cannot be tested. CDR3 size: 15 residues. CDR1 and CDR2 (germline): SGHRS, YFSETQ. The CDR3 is CASSLGTWDSNEQFF.

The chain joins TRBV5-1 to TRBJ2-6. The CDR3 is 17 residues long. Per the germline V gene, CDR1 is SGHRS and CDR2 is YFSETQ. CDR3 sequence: CASSSVSRVSGANVLTF.

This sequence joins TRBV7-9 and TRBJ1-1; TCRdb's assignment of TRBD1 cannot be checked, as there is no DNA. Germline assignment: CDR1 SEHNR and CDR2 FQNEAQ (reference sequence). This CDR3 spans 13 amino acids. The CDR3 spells CASSSQGATEAFF.

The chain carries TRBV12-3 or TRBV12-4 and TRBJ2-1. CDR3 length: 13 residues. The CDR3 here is CASSFTRGNEQFF.

CDR3 residues: CASSLTGVAKNIQYF. The chain couples TRBV28 to TRBJ2-4. CDR3 size: 15 residues. CDR1 is MDHEN and CDR2 is SYDVKM in the germline V gene.

CDR3 sequence reads: CASSLALRVGDSPLHF. The gene calls are TRBV7-2 and TRBJ1-6. The CDR3 is 16 residues long. Germline-derived CDR1 and CDR2 are SGHTA and FQGNSA.

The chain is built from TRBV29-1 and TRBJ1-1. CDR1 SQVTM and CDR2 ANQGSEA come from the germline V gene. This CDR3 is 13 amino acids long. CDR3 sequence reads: CTTSSGLNTEAFF.

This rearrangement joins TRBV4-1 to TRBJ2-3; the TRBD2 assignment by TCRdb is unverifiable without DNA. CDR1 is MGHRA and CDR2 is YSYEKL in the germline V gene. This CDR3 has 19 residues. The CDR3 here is CASSATGGPSFFSTDTQYF.

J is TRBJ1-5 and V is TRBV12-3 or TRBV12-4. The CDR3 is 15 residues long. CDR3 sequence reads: CASSFEGIHNQPQHF.

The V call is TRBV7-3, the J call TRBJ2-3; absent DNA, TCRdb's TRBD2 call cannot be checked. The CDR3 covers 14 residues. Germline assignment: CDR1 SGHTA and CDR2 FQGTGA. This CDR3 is CASSLSGSGDTQYF.

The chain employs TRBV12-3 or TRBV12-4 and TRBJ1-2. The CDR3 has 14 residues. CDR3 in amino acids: CASSLGRVPFGYTF.

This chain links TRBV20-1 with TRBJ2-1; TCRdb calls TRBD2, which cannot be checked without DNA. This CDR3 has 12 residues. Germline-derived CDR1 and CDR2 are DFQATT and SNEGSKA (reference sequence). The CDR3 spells CSARDRDWEQFF.

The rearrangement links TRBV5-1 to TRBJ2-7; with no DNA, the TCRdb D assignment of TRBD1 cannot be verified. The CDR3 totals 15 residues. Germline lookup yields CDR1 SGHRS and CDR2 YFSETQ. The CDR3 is CASSPDRGHVFEQYF.

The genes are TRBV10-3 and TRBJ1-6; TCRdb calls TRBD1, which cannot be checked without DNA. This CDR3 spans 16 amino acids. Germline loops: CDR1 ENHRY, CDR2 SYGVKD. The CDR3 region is CAISESAGGGDSPLHF.

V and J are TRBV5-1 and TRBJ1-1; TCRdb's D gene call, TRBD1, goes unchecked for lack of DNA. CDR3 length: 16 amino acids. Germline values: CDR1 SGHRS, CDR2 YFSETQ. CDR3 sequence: CASSLRGGGIDTEAFF.

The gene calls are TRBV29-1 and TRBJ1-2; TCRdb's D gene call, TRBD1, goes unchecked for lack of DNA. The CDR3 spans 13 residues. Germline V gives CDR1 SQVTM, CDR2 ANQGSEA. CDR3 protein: CSARDSANYGYTF.